This TCR beta chain was obtained from a study of blood T cell repertoires in COVID-19. The protocol was immunoSEQ multiplex PCR, while the TCRdb copy is restricted to in-frame clones and leaves out a portion. In the table there are 300,000 to 400,000 clones, roughly nine tenths of which are singletons. CDR1 is SEHNR, CDR2 FQNEAQ, per germline (reference sequence). The CDR3 runs 16 residues. The V end was cut by 5 bases, the J end by 4 bases, with 18 bases between. Participant age was roughly 18 to 95 years, and participants resided in roughly 25 US areas. Donors in Cohort 3 counted as recovered after two negative PCRs, clearance, or symptom resolution.

The receptor's source is a man between 18 and 29 years old who had recovered from COVID-19. Specimen: PBMCs or T cells enriched from blood (not recorded which). The chain joins TRBV7-9 to TRBJ1-3; no clear D gene. This chain's CDR3 is CASSPRTGEVGNTIYF. DNA of the CDR3: TGTGCCAGCAGCCCCCGGACCGGGGAGGTGGGAAACACCATATATTTT.